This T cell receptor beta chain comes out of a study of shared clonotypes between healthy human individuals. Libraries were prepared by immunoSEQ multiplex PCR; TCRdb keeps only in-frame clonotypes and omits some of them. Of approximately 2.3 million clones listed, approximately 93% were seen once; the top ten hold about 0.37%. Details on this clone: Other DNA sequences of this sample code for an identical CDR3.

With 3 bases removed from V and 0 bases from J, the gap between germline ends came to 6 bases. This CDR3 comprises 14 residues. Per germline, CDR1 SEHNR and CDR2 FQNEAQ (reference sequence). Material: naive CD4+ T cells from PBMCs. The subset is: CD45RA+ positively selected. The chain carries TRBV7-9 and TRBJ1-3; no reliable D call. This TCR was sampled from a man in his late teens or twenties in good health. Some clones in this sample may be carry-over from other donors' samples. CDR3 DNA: TGTGCCAGCAGCTTGGGAATCTCTGGAAACACCATATATTTT. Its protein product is CASSLGISGNTIYF.